This note documents a single TCR beta chain sequence. The sample belongs to a study of shared clonotypes between healthy human individuals. Sequencing used immunoSEQ multiplex PCR; TCRdb keeps in-frame clones, though not all of them. The sample lists roughly 2,300,000 clones, around 93% seen once, with approximately 0.41% in the top ten. The CDR3 has 15 residues. Looked up from germline, CDR1 is ENHRY and CDR2 is SYGVKD. Trimming removed 3 bases from V and 2 bases from J, with 13 bases in between. The sequencing sample was made of naive CD4+ T cells from PBMCs. This sample's subset: CD45RA+ positively selected. The receptor was derived from a man aged 18 to 30 in good health. Some clones in this sample may be carry-over from other donors' samples. The chain joins TRBV10-3 to TRBJ2-5; maybe TRBD2 (5 bases). The CDR3, as DNA: TGTGCCATCAGTGAAGGAGGCTTGCGACAAGAGACCCAGTACTTC. Translation: CAISEGGLRQETQYF.